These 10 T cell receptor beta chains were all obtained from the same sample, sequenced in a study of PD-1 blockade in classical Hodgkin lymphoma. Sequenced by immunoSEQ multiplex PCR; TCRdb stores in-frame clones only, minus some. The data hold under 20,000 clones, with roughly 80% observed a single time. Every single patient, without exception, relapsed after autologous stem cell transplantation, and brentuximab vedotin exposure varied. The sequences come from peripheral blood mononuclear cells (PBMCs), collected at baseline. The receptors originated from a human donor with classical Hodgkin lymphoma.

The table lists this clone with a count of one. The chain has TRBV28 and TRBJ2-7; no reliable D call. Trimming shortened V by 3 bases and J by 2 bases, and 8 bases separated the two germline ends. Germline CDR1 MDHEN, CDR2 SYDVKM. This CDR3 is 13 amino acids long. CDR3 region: CASSLRQTYEQYF. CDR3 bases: TGTGCCAGCAGTTTGAGGCAGACCTACGAGCAGTACTTC.

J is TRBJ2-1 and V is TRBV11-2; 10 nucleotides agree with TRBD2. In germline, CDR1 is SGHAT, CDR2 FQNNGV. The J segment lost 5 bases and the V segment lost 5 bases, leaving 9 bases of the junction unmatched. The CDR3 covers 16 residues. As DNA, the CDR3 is TGTGCCAGCAGCCTCGCCGGGACTAGCGAAAACAATGAGCAGTTCTTC. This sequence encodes CASSLAGTSENNEQFF.

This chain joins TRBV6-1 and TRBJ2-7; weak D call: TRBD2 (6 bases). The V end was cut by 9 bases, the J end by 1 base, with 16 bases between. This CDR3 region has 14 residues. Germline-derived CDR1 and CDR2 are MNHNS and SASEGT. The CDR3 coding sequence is TGTGCCAGTCTCCAGGGAGGATCTTCCTACGAGCAGTACTTC. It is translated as CASLQGGSSYEQYF.

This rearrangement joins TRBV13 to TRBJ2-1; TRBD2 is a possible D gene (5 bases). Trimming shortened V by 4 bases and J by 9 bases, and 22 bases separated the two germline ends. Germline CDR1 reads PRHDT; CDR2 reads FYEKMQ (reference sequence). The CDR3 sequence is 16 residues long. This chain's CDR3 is CASSSESDSPRGEQFF. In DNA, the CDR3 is TGTGCCAGCAGCTCCGAGAGTGACTCACCTCGGGGTGAGCAGTTCTTC. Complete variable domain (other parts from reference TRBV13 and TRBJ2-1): AAGVIQSPRHLIKEKRETATLKCYPIPRHDTVYWYQQGPGQDPQFLISFYEKMQSDKGSIPDRFSAQQFSDYHSELNMSSLELGDSALYFCASSSESDSPRGEQFFGPGTRLTVL.

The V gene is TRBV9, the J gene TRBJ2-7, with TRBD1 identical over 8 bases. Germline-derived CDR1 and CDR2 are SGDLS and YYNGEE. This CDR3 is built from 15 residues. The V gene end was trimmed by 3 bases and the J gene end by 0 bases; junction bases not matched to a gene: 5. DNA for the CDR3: TGTGCCAGCAGCGCGGGACAGGCGAGCTCCTACGAGCAGTACTTC. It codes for CASSAGQASSYEQYF.

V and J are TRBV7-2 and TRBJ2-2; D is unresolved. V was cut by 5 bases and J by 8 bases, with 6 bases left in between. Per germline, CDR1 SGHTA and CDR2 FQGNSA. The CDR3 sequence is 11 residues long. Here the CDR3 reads CASSPMGELFF. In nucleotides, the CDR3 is TGTGCCAGCAGCCCGATGGGGGAGCTGTTTTTT.

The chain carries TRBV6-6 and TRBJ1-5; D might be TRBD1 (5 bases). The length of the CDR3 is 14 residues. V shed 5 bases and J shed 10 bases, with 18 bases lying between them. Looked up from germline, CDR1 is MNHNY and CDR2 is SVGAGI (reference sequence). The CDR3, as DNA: TGTGCCAGCAGTGCGACAGCTAAGTTTTCCCCCCAGCATTTT. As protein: CASSATAKFSPQHF.

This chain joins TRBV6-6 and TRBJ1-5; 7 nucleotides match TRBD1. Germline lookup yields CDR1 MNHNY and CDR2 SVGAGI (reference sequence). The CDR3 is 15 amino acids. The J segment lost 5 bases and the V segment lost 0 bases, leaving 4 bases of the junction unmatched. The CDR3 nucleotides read TGTGCCAGCAGTTACTCGAGGGACAGATATCAGCCCCAGCATTTT. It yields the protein CASSYSRDRYQPQHF.

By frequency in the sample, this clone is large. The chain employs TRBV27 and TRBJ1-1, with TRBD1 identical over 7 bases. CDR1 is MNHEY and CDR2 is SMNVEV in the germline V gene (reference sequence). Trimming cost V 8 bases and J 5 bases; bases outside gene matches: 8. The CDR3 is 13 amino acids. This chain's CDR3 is CASSQGGLTEAFF. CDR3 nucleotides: TGTGCCAGCTCACAAGGGGGCCTGACTGAAGCTTTCTTT.

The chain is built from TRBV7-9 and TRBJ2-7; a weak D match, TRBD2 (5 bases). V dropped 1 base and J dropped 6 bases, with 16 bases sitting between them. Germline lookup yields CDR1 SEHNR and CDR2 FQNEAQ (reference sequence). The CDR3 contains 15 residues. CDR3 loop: CASSLGIGSDSEQYF. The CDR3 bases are TGTGCCAGCAGCTTAGGGATAGGGAGCGATTCCGAGCAGTACTTC. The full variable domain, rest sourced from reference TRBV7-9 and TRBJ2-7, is DTGVSQNPRHKITKRGQNVTFRCDPISEHNRLYWYRQTLGQGPEFLTYFQNEAQLEKSRLLSDRFSAERPKGSFSTLEIQRTEQGDSAMYLCASSLGIGSDSEQYFGPGTRLTVT.